The 23 T cell receptor beta chains listed next were all sequenced from one sample in a study of blood T cell repertoires in COVID-19. The table came from immunoSEQ multiplex PCR; TCRdb's copy has only in-frame clones and leaves some out. The table lists 140,000 to 150,000 clones, about four fifths of them singletons. Sequenced material: peripheral blood. Receptors originate from a man between 65 and 80 years old who had recovered from COVID-19.

This clone showed up just once. The chain recombines TRBV20-1 with TRBJ1-1; maybe TRBD1 (6 bases). Trimming took 3 bases from V and 4 from J, leaving 9 bases between them. This CDR3 comprises 12 residues. Germline loops: CDR1 DFQATT, CDR2 SNEGSKA (reference sequence). The CDR3 DNA reads TGCAGTGCTAGTCAGGGGCGCACTGAAGCTTTCTTT. Its translation: CSASQGRTEAFF.

The J gene is TRBJ1-1, the V gene TRBV7-2; D might be TRBD1 (5 bases). Per the germline V gene, CDR1 is SGHTA and CDR2 is FQGNSA. V was cut by 3 bases and J by 7 bases, with 9 bases left in between. The CDR3 is 12 residues long. The CDR3 DNA follows: TGTGCCAGCAGCTTTCAGGGCCTTGAAGCTTTCTTT. This encodes CASSFQGLEAFF.

V and J are TRBV11-2 and TRBJ2-1, with 14 bases that match TRBD2. The V gene end was trimmed by 3 bases and the J gene end by 6 bases; junction bases not matched to a gene: 7. CDR3 length: 17 residues. Per the germline V gene, CDR1 is SGHAT and CDR2 is FQNNGV. The CDR3: CASSFGTSGSVLNEQFF. CDR3 coding DNA: TGTGCCAGCAGCTTTGGGACTAGCGGGAGCGTGCTCAATGAGCAGTTCTTC.

This clone was picked up one time. The chain uses TRBV19 and TRBJ2-1, with 7 bases aligning to TRBD2. Per germline, CDR1 LNHDA and CDR2 SQIVND (reference sequence). V shed 3 bases, J shed 6 bases, and the junction held 11 bases outside the gene matches. This CDR3 comprises 16 residues. The CDR3 sequence is CASSIFGLVAGNEQFF. CDR3 DNA: TGTGCCAGTAGTATTTTTGGACTAGTTGCCGGCAATGAGCAGTTCTTC.

The chain joins TRBV19 to TRBJ1-4; 7 nucleotides agree with TRBD1. The CDR3 loop spans 16 amino acids. V dropped 6 bases and J dropped 2; count of bases not matched to a gene: 9. Germline lookup yields CDR1 LNHDA and CDR2 SQIVND (reference sequence). The CDR3 spells CASSPRGQRTNEKLFF. The CDR3 DNA follows: TGTGCCAGTAGCCCCCGGGGACAGAGGACTAATGAAAAACTGTTTTTT.

This rearrangement joins TRBV7-9 to TRBJ2-4; D gene ambiguous. Germline loops: CDR1 SEHNR, CDR2 FQNEAQ (reference sequence). The V and J ends lost 4 bases and 1 base respectively, with 11 bases between them. The CDR3 sequence is 15 residues long. CDR3 amino acids: CASSSGAGAKNIQYF. CDR3 sequence (DNA): TGTGCCAGCAGCTCCGGTGCCGGGGCCAAAAACATTCAGTACTTC.

The rearrangement links TRBV7-2 to TRBJ2-5, with D possibly matching TRBD2 (6 bases). This CDR3 has 16 amino acids. Trimming removed 0 bases from V and 4 bases from J, with 15 bases in between. The germline V gene encodes CDR1 SGHTA and CDR2 FQGNSA. The CDR3 protein is CASSLAVGGLGETQYF. As DNA, the CDR3 is TGTGCCAGCAGCTTAGCGGTGGGAGGTTTAGGAGAGACCCAGTACTTC.

This rearrangement joins TRBV29-1 to TRBJ2-7; 9 nucleotides line up with TRBD2. The CDR3 consists of 15 residues. The V segment lost 6 bases and the J segment 7 bases; nucleotides outside the gene matches: 16. Germline V gives CDR1 SQVTM, CDR2 ANQGSEA. CDR3 loop: CSVKGASGKADEQYF. CDR3 nucleotide sequence: TGCAGCGTCAAAGGGGCTAGCGGGAAAGCGGATGAGCAGTACTTC.

The sample holds a few counts of this clone. This CDR3 is CASRTGTGTDHEQYF. The CDR3 bases are TGTGCCAGTAGGACCGGGACAGGGACCGACCACGAGCAGTACTTC. V is TRBV6-5 and J is TRBJ2-7; 9 bases map to TRBD1. The V gene's germline CDR1 is MNHEY and CDR2 SVGAGI. V was clipped by 9 bases and J by 5 bases; unmatched bases: 14. The CDR3 has 15 amino acids.

The rearrangement uses TRBV7-9 and TRBJ2-5; D remains unclear. The ends were cut back, 2 bases at V and 2 bases at J, with 6 bases in the middle. This CDR3 has 13 amino acids. Looked up from germline, CDR1 is SEHNR and CDR2 is FQNEAQ (reference sequence). The CDR3 coding sequence is TGTGCCAGCAGCTTAAGCTTACAAGAGACCCAGTACTTC. As protein: CASSLSLQETQYF.

V usage is TRBV5-6 and J usage is TRBJ1-2; D is perhaps TRBD1 (5 bases). CDR3 length equals 15 residues. The germline V gene encodes CDR1 SGHDT and CDR2 YYEEEE. V was trimmed by 0 bases and J by 2 bases, leaving 11 bases between them. The CDR3 DNA sequence: TGTGCCAGCAGCTTGGAATCAGGGAAAAACTATGGCTACACCTTC. Its translation: CASSLESGKNYGYTF. The whole variable domain, filled in from reference TRBV5-6 and TRBJ1-2, reads DAGVTQSPTHLIKTRGQQVTLRCSPKSGHDTVSWYQQALGQGPQFIFQYYEEEERQRGNFPDRFSGHQFPNYSSELNVNALLLGDSALYLCASSLESGKNYGYTFGSGTRLTVV.

The chain carries TRBV29-1 and TRBJ2-7; TRBD1 matches 11 bases. V lost 7 bases and J lost 5; bases outside the gene matches: 4. CDR1 and CDR2 (germline): SQVTM, ANQGSEA. This CDR3 has 12 residues. The CDR3 is CSGRTGGDEQYF. The CDR3 DNA sequence: TGCAGCGGGCGGACAGGGGGCGACGAGCAGTACTTC.

This chain uses TRBV19 with TRBJ2-1, with D uncertain. With 5 bases removed from V and 4 bases from J, the gap between germline ends came to 9 bases. The germline V gene has CDR1 LNHDA and CDR2 SQIVND (reference sequence). The CDR3 totals 13 residues. CDR3 coding DNA: TGTGCCAGTAGTCCGCTCGAGTACAATGAGCAGTTCTTC. Protein: CASSPLEYNEQFF. The full variable domain, in which reference TRBV19 and TRBJ2-1 provide the parts outside the CDR3, is DGGITQSPKYLFRKEGQNVTLSCEQNLNHDAMYWYRQDPGQGLRLIYYSQIVNDFQKGDIAEGYSVSREKKESFPLTVTSAQKNPTAFYLCASSPLEYNEQFFGPGTRLTVL.

The J gene is TRBJ2-2, the V gene TRBV15; 9 bases are a match to TRBD1. This CDR3 is 15 amino acids long. V was pared by 3 bases and J by 1 base, with 0 bases of the junction left unmatched. Germline CDR1 and CDR2: LNHNV and YYDKDF (reference sequence). Here the CDR3 DNA reads TGTGCCACCAGCAGGGACAGGGGGAACACCGGGGAGCTGTTTTTT. Translating it yields CATSRDRGNTGELFF.

V gene TRBV5-4 combines with J gene TRBJ1-4; D is perhaps TRBD1 (5 bases). Between the trimmed V and J ends, which lost 4 bases and 8 bases, there was a span of 21 bases. The CDR3 length is 16 residues. Germline lookup yields CDR1 SGHNT and CDR2 YYREEE (reference sequence). The CDR3 reads CASSPGVGGLGEKLFF. As DNA, the CDR3 is TGTGCCAGCAGCCCCGGGGTTGGGGGGTTAGGAGAAAAACTGTTTTTT.

V is TRBV12-3 or TRBV12-4 and J is TRBJ1-2; 7 nucleotides match TRBD1. The CDR3 has 13 amino acids. After removal of 3 bases from V and 9 bases from J, the junction contained 7 bases not matched to a gene. CDR3 loop: CASSLLLTGSYTF. The CDR3 nucleotides are TGTGCCAGCAGTTTGTTACTGACAGGGAGCTACACCTTC.

This chain joins TRBV6-6 and TRBJ1-1, with D possibly being TRBD1 (5 bases). The CDR3 sequence is 15 residues long. CDR1 and CDR2 (germline): MNHNY, SVGAGI (reference sequence). V lost 7 bases, J lost 3 bases, and 18 bases lay in between. CDR3 sequence reads: CASTQITGGDTEAFF. The DNA of the CDR3 is TGTGCCAGCACCCAAATCACGGGGGGTGACACTGAAGCTTTCTTT.

As DNA, the CDR3 is TGTGCCAGCTCTAGCGGGAGTGGAGATACGCAGTATTTT. Encoded protein: CASSSGSGDTQYF. This chain links TRBV19 with TRBJ2-3; the match to TRBD2 covers 10 bases. This CDR3 has 13 residues. Trimming at V came to 9 bases and at J to 5 bases, leaving 5 bases not matched to a gene. Per the germline V gene, CDR1 is LNHDA and CDR2 is SQIVND (reference sequence).

V gene TRBV7-3 combines with J gene TRBJ2-4; 8 bases fit TRBD1. With 3 bases clipped from V and 5 bases from J, the junction kept 0 bases outside the gene matches. The length of the CDR3 is 13 residues. The germline gives CDR1 SGHTA, CDR2 FQGTGA. CDR3 coding DNA: TGTGCCAGCAGCTTGGACAGGGAAAACATTCAGTACTTC. It codes for CASSLDRENIQYF.

The chain has TRBV6-5 and TRBJ2-3; 14 bases agree with TRBD2. Looked up from germline, CDR1 is MNHEY and CDR2 is SVGAGI. Trimming removed 6 bases from V and 4 bases from J; junction bases left unmatched: 3. This CDR3 comprises 15 residues. The CDR3 loop is CASRTSGRAPDTQYF. For the CDR3, the DNA is TGTGCCAGCAGGACTAGCGGGAGGGCCCCAGATACGCAGTATTTT.

The chain couples TRBV7-2 to TRBJ1-1; 7 bases match TRBD1. There are 14 residues in the CDR3. Germline values: CDR1 SGHTA, CDR2 FQGNSA. V was pared by 5 bases and J by 6 bases, with 9 bases of the junction left unmatched. CDR3 in DNA: TGTGCCAGCAGCCAGGGGTGGCAGGGGGCTGAAGCTTTCTTT. Protein product: CASSQGWQGAEAFF.

V gene TRBV6-5 combines with J gene TRBJ2-2, with D tentatively TRBD1 (5 bases). Trimming pared 2 bases from V and 7 bases from J, leaving 8 bases between. Germline V gene data show CDR1 as MNHEY and CDR2 as SVGAGI. This CDR3 is 13 amino acids long. CDR3 residues: CASSYRRDGELFF. As DNA, the CDR3 is TGTGCCAGCAGTTACCGCAGGGACGGGGAGCTGTTTTTT.

V usage is TRBV5-4 and J usage is TRBJ2-7, with a tentative D call TRBD1 (7 bases). V was clipped by 4 bases and J by 0 bases, with 14 bases between them. The CDR3 extends over 15 amino acids. Germline V gives CDR1 SGHNT, CDR2 YYREEE (reference sequence). CDR3 coding DNA: TGTGCCAGCAGCCCTGCAGGGGGGCCCTCCTACGAGCAGTACTTC. This sequence encodes CASSPAGGPSYEQYF.